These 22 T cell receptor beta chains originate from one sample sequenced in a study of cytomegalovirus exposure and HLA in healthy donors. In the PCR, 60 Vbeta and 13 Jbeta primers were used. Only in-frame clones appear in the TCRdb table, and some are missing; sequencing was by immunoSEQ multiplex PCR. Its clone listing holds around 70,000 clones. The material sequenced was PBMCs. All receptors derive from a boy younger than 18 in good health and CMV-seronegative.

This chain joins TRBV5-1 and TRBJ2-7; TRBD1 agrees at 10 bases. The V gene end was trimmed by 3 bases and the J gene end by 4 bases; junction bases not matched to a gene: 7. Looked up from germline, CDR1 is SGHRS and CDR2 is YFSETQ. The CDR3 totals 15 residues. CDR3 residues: CASSSTGGRQYEQYF. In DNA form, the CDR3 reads TGCGCCAGCAGCTCGACAGGGGGCAGACAATACGAGCAGTACTTC.

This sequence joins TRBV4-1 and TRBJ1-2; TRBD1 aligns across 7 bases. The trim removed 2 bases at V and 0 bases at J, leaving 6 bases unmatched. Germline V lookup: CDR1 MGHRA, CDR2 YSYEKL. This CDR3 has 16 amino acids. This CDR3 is CASSQPAGGSNYGYTF. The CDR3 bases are TGCGCCAGCAGCCAACCCGCAGGGGGGTCTAACTATGGCTACACCTTC.

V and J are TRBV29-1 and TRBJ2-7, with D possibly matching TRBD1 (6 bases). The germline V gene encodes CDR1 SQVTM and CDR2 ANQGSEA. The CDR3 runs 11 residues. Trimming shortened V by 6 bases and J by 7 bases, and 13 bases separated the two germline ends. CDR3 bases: TGCAGCGTGGAACAGGGAAGGGAGCAGTACTTC. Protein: CSVEQGREQYF.

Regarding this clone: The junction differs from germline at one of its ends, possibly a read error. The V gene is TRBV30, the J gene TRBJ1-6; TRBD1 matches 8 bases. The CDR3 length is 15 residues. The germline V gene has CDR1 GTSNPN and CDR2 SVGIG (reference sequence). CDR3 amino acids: CAGSGEGQGNSPLHF. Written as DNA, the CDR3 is TGTGCCGGGAGCGGGGAAGGACAGGGTAATTCACCCCTCCACTTT.

The CDR3 region is CAWTVSPGGYGYTF. The CDR3 region has the DNA TGTGCCTGGACTGTGTCCCCAGGGGGCTATGGCTACACCTTC. This chain links TRBV30 with TRBJ1-2, with 7 bases aligning to TRBD1. The CDR3 consists of 14 residues. Germline-derived CDR1 and CDR2 are GTSNPN and SVGIG (reference sequence). V was pared by 4 bases and J by 4 bases, with 9 bases of the junction left unmatched.

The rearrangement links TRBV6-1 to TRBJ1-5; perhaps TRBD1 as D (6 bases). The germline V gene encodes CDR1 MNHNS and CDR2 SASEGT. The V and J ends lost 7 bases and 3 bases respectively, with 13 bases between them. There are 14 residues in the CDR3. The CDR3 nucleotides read TGTGCCAGCACCTTGGGACAAATCAATCAGCCCCAGCATTTT. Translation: CASTLGQINQPQHF.

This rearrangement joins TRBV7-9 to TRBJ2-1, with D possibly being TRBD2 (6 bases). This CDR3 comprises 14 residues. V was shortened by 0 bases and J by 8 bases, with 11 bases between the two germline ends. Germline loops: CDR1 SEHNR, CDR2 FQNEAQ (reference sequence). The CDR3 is CASSLAGTLYEQFF. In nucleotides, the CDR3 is TGTGCCAGCAGCTTAGCGGGGACTTTGTATGAGCAGTTCTTC.

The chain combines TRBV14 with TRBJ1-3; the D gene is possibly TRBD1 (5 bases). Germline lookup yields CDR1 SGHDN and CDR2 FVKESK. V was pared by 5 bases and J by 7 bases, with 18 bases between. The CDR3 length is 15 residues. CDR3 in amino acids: CASSEGAGRSNTIYF. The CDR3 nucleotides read TGTGCCAGCAGCGAAGGGGCAGGGAGGTCGAACACCATATATTTT.

The CDR3 loop reads CASSEGEAGELFF. The CDR3, as DNA: TGCGCCAGCAGTGAGGGGGAGGCCGGGGAGCTGTTTTTT. The gene calls are TRBV10-1 and TRBJ2-2, with D perhaps TRBD2 (6 bases). Germline CDR1 is WNHNN and CDR2 is SYGVQD (reference sequence). The CDR3 covers 13 residues. V lost 2 bases and J 6 bases, leaving 7 bases between the germline ends.

DNA for the CDR3: TGTGCCAGCAGTACGGGACAGACGACCCCCTACGAGCAGTACTTC. Its protein product is CASSTGQTTPYEQYF. The V gene is TRBV6-6, the J gene TRBJ2-7, with 7 bases identical to TRBD1. The V gene end was trimmed by 5 bases and the J gene end by 2 bases; junction bases not matched to a gene: 9. The CDR3 has 15 amino acids. The germline V gene encodes CDR1 MNHNY and CDR2 SVGAGI (reference sequence).

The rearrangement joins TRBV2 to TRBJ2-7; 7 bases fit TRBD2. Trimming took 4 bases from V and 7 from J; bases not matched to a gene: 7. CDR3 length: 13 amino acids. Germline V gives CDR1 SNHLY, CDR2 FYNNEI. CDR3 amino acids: CASSAAGVGEQYF. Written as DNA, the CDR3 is TGTGCCAGCAGTGCTGCGGGAGTAGGAGAGCAGTACTTC.

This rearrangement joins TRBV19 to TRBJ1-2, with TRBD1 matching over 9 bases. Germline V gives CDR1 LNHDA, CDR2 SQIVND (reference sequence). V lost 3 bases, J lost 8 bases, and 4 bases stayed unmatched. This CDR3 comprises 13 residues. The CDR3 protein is CASSMRDREGYTF. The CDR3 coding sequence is TGTGCCAGTAGTATGCGGGACAGGGAAGGCTACACCTTC.

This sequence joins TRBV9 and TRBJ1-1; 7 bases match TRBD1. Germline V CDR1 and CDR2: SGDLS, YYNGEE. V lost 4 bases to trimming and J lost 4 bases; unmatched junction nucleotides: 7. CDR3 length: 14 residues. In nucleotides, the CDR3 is TGTGCCAGCAGCAGGGACAGTCGAGGCACTGAAGCTTTCTTT. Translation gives CASSRDSRGTEAFF.

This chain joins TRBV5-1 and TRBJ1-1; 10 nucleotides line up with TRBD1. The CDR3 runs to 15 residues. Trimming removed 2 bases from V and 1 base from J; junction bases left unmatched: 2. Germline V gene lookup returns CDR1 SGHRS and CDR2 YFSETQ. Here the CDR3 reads CASSFRQGANTEAFF. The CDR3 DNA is TGCGCCAGCAGCTTCAGACAGGGGGCGAACACTGAAGCTTTCTTT.

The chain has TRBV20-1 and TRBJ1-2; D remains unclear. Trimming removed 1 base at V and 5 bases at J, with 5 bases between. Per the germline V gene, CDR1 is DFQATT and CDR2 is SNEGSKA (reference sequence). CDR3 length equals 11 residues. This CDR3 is CSARAGYGYTF. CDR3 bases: TGCAGTGCTAGAGCGGGGTATGGCTACACCTTC.

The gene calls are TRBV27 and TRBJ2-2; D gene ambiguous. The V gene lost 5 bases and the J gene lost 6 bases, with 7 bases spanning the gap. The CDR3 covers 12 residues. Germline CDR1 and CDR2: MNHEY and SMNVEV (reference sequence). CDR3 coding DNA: TGTGCCAGCAGTCTTGAGGCCGGGGAGCTGTTTTTT. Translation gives CASSLEAGELFF.

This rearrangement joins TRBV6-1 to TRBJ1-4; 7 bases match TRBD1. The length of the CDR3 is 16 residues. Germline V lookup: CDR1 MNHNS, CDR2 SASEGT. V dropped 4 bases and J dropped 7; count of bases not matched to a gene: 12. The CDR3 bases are TGTGCCAGCAGTGCCACAATCAGTCACAGGGGTGAAAAACTGTTTTTT. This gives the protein CASSATISHRGEKLFF.

The DNA of the CDR3 is TGTGCCAGCAGCTTCGGGACAGGGGGCGTCAGCTACACCTTC. Residues: CASSFGTGGVSYTF. The chain carries TRBV5-6 and TRBJ1-2; TRBD1 agrees at 12 bases. The CDR3 is made up of 14 amino acids. The V segment lost 2 bases and the J segment 9 bases; nucleotides outside the gene matches: 5. Germline V CDR1 and CDR2: SGHDT, YYEEEE.

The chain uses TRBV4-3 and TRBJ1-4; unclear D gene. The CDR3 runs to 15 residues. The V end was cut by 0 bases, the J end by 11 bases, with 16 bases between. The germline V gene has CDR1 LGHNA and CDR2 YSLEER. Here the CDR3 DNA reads TGCGCCAGCAGCCAAGAACCCACCACGGGAAGGAAACTGTTTTTT. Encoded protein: CASSQEPTTGRKLFF.

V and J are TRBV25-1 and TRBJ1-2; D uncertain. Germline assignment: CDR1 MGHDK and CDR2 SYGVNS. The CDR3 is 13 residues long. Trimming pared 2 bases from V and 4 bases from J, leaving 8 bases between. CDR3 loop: CASSEEFSYGYTF. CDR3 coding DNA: TGTGCCAGCAGTGAAGAGTTTAGCTATGGCTACACCTTC.

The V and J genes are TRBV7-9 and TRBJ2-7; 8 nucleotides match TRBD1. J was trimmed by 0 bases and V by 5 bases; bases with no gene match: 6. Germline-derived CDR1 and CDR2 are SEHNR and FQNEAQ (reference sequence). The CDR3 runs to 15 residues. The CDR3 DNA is TGTGCCAGCAGCCTTTCGGGACAGGACTCCTACGAGCAGTACTTC. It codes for CASSLSGQDSYEQYF.

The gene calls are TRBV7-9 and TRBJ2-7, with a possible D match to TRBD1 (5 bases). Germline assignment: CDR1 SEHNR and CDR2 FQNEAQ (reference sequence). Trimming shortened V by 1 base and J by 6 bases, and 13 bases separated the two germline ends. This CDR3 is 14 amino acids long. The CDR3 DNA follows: TGTGCCAGCAGCTTAGATGCCAGGGCGGTCGAGCAGTACTTC. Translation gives CASSLDARAVEQYF.